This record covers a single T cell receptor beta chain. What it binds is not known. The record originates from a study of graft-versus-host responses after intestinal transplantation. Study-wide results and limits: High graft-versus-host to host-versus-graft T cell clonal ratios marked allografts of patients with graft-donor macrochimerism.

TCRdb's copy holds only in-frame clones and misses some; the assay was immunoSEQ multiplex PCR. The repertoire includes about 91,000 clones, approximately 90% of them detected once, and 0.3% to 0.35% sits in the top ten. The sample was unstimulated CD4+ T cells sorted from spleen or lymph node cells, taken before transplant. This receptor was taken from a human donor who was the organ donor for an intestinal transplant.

CDR3 bases: TGTGCCATCAGTGACGGGACTATCTTTTGGGAGCAGTTCTTC. Translating it yields CAISDGTIFWEQFF. The chain employs TRBV10-3 and TRBJ2-1, with TRBD2 matching over 7 bases. The V gene end was trimmed by 3 bases and the J gene end by 10 bases; junction bases not matched to a gene: 9. The V gene's germline CDR1 is ENHRY and CDR2 SYGVKD. This CDR3 has 14 amino acids.